The text below deals with one TCR beta chain. Its antigen is still unknown. These data belong to a study of cytomegalovirus exposure and HLA in healthy donors. Germline-derived CDR1 and CDR2 are SGHAT and FQNNGV. CDR3 size: 14 residues. Trimming shortened V by 1 base and J by 1 base, and 8 bases separated the two germline ends. Study-level results: Several of the most significant clusters appeared linked to common viral pathogens, based on a later analysis. CMV serostatus was the sole immune exposure data available. The authors enumerated over 150 TCR beta chains as linked to cytomegalovirus.

The primer mix had 60 Vbeta and 13 Jbeta primers. Here immunoSEQ multiplex PCR was the method, and the copy in TCRdb shows in-frame clones only, minus some. Here the sample spans some 150,000 clones, about 70% being singletons. The origin of this receptor is a woman aged 40 to 50 in good health and CMV-seronegative. The sequencing input was PBMCs. V and J are TRBV11-2 and TRBJ2-7; TRBD2 might be the D (6 bases). The CDR3 DNA follows: TGTGCCAGCAGCTTAGGGGGACTTTCCTACGAGCAGTACTTC. It is translated as CASSLGGLSYEQYF.